The rows below give T cell receptor beta chains drawn from one sample of a study of cytomegalovirus exposure and HLA in healthy donors. The repertoire was sequenced with immunoSEQ multiplex PCR; TCRdb's copy has only in-frame clones and lacks some. Among about 150,000 clones listed, 65% to 80% were seen once. Input material: PBMCs. The receptors shown here come from a man younger than 30 in good health and CMV-seronegative. CDR3s include the opening cysteine and the closing phenylalanine or tryptophan. The D gene is left open where the match is weak. The size of a clone is reported for some rows only, either as once, few or many, or as a class for expanded clones.

j_call cdr3_length v_call clone_size d_call cdr3_aa cdr3_nt
TRBJ2-7 15 TRBV7-2 NA NA CASSLVGSLSYEQYF TGTGCCAGCAGCTTAGTGGGGAGCCTCTCCTACGAGCAGTACTTC
TRBJ1-2 14 TRBV5-1 NA TRBD1 CASSLDRGNYGYTF TGCGCCAGCAGCTTGGACAGGGGTAACTATGGCTACACCTTC
TRBJ2-4 18 TRBV4-2 NA NA CASSQVWTGDGVKNSQYF TGTGCCAGCAGCCAAGTCTGGACCGGGGATGGGGTCAAAAACAGTCAGTACTTC
TRBJ1-1 13 TRBV29-1 NA TRBD1 CSAGQGQGTEAFF TGCAGCGCCGGACAGGGACAGGGGACTGAAGCTTTCTTT
TRBJ1-5 17 TRBV28 NA TRBD1 CASRPPVQGAANQPQHF TGTGCCAGCAGGCCCCCGGTACAGGGGGCGGCCAATCAGCCCCAGCATTTT
TRBJ1-5 17 TRBV28 NA TRBD1 CASGSTGAESYNQPQHF TGTGCCAGCGGATCCACAGGGGCTGAGAGTTACAATCAGCCCCAGCATTTT
TRBJ2-3 15 TRBV29-1 NA TRBD1 CSVETGTGEIDTQYF TGCAGCGTCGAAACCGGGACAGGGGAGATAGATACGCAGTATTTT
TRBJ2-7 14 TRBV5-6 NA NA CASSLGDRSYEQYF TGTGCCAGCAGCTTGGGAGACAGATCCTACGAGCAGTACTTC
TRBJ1-5 14 TRBV6-1 NA NA CASSYSSPNQPQHF TGTGCCAGCAGTTATAGCAGCCCCAATCAGCCCCAGCATTTT
TRBJ2-1 13 TRBV7-9 few TRBD2 CASSPAGFEEQFF TGTGCCAGCAGCCCAGCGGGGTTTGAAGAGCAGTTCTTC
TRBJ1-1 15 TRBV9 NA NA CASSLRDNMNTEAFF TGTGCCAGCAGCCTACGGGACAACATGAACACTGAAGCTTTCTTT
TRBJ1-2 15 TRBV19 few TRBD1 CASSFQGAKAYGYTF TGTGCCAGTAGTTTCCAGGGGGCCAAGGCTTATGGCTACACCTTC
TRBJ2-1 14 TRBV19 once TRBD1 CASSRQGPYNEQFF TGTGCCAGTAGTAGACAGGGACCCTACAATGAGCAGTTCTTC
TRBJ1-1 14 TRBV18 once NA CASSLGTGDTEAFF TGTGCCAGCTCACTAGGGACGGGGGACACTGAAGCTTTCTTT
TRBJ2-7 16 TRBV18 NA NA CASSPQVARQDYEQYF TGTGCCAGCTCACCACAGGTAGCAAGACAGGACTACGAGCAGTACTTC
TRBJ2-5 15 TRBV6-1 NA TRBD2 CASSEVAGGLETQYF TGTGCCAGCAGTGAGGTAGCGGGGGGGTTGGAGACCCAGTACTTC
TRBJ2-7 16 TRBV7-9 once TRBD1 CASSRWDSHLIHEQYF TGTGCCAGCAGCCGTTGGGACAGCCACCTCATCCACGAGCAGTACTTC
TRBJ2-5 15 TRBV7-2 NA NA CASTGGQAHQETQYF TGTGCCAGCACCGGAGGGCAGGCGCACCAAGAGACCCAGTACTTC
TRBJ1-2 16 TRBV28 NA NA CASSLGGVEANYGYTF TGTGCCAGCAGTTTAGGGGGGGTAGAGGCTAACTATGGCTACACCTTC
TRBJ1-2 16 TRBV6-1 NA NA CASSEEQGLANYGYTF TGCGCCAGCAGTGAAGAACAGGGTCTGGCCAACTATGGCTACACCTTC
TRBJ2-4 15 TRBV6-6 NA TRBD1 CASSYSGQGGNSQYF TGTGCCAGCAGTTACTCTGGACAGGGGGGGAACAGTCAGTACTTC
TRBJ2-5 17 TRBV4-3 NA NA CASSQDLRGAARETQYF TGCGCCAGCAGCCAAGATCTCAGGGGGGCCGCAAGGGAGACCCAGTACTTC
TRBJ2-7 15 TRBV9 NA TRBD1 CASSVTGTGGDEQYF TGTGCCAGCAGCGTTACCGGGACAGGGGGCGACGAGCAGTACTTC
TRBJ2-2 14 TRBV2 NA TRBD1 CASRAGTGAGELFF TGTGCCAGCAGAGCCGGGACAGGGGCCGGGGAGCTGTTTTTT
TRBJ2-5 14 TRBV6-6 NA TRBD1 CASSPGQGGETQYF TGTGCCAGCAGCCCGGGACAGGGGGGAGAGACCCAGTACTTC
TRBJ1-1 12 TRBV6-6 NA NA CASSPGLYEAFF TGTGCCAGCAGCCCAGGGCTATATGAAGCTTTCTTT